This TCR beta chain comes out of a study of cytomegalovirus exposure and HLA in healthy donors. The PCR employed 60 Vbeta primers together with 13 Jbeta primers. TCRdb's table, derived via immunoSEQ multiplex PCR, lists solely in-frame clones and lacks some. The data contain about 130,000 clones, roughly four fifths of them seen just once; the ten biggest clones take up around 2.5%. The CDR3 spans 15 residues. CDR1 is KGHSH, CDR2 LQKENI, per germline. Trimming took off 6 bases at V and 1 base at J, with 13 bases between the two ends. The TCR comes from a boy between 2 and 15 years old in good health and CMV-seronegative. What was sequenced was PBMCs. The rearrangement links TRBV18 to TRBJ1-3, with D tentatively TRBD1 (6 bases). CDR3 DNA: TGTGCCAGCTCCCAAAACAGGGAATCTGGAAACACCATATATTTT. It is translated as CASSQNRESGNTIYF.